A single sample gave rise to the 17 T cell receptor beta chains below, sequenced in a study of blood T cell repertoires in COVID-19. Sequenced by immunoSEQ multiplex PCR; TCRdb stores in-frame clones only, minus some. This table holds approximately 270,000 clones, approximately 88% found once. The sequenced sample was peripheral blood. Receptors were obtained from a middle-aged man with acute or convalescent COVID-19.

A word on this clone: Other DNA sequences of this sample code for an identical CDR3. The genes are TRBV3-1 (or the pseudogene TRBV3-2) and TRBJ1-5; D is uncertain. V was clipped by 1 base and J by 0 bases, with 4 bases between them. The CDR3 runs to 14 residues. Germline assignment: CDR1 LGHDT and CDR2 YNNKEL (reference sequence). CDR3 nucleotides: TGTGCCAGCAGCCAAGTCAATAGCAATCAGCCCCAGCATTTT. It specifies CASSQVNSNQPQHF.

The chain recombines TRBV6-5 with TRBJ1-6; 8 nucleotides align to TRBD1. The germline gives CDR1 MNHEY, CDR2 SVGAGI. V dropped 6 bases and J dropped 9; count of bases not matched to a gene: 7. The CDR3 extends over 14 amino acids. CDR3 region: CASRLTGGASPLHF. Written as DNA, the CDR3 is TGTGCCAGCAGACTAACAGGGGGGGCTTCACCCCTCCACTTT.

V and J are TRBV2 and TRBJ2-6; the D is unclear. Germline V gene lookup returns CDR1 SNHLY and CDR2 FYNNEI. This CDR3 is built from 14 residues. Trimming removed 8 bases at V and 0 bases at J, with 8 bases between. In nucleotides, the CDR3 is TGTGCCAGCTTAACAGCCTCTGGGGCCAACGTCCTGACTTTC. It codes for CASLTASGANVLTF.

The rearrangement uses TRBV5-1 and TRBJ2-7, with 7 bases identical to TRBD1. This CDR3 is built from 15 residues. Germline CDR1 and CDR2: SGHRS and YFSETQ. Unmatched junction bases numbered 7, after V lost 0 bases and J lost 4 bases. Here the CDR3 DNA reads TGCGCCAGCAGCTTGGTAGGGTCAGGGGGATACGAGCAGTACTTC. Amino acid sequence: CASSLVGSGGYEQYF.

CDR3 region: CASSLARYNSPLHF. CDR3 in DNA: TGTGCCAGCAGCTTGGCCCGCTATAATTCACCCCTCCACTTT. This sequence joins TRBV5-4 and TRBJ1-6, with D unclear. CDR3 length: 14 amino acids. Per the germline V gene, CDR1 is SGHNT and CDR2 is YYREEE (reference sequence). The V gene lost 0 bases and the J gene lost 3 bases, with 4 bases spanning the gap.

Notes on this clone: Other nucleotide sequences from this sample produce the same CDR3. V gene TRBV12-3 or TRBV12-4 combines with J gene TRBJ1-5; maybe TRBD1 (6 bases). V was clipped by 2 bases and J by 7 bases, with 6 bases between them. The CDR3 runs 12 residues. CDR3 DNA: TGTGCCAGCAGTTTAAGGGGGCAGCCCCAGCATTTT. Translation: CASSLRGQPQHF.

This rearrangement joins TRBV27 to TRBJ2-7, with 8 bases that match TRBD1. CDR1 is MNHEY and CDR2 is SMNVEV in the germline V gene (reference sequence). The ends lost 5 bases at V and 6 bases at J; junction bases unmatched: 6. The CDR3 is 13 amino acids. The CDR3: CASSKQGVREQYF. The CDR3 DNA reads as TGTGCCAGCAGTAAACAGGGGGTGCGCGAGCAGTACTTC.

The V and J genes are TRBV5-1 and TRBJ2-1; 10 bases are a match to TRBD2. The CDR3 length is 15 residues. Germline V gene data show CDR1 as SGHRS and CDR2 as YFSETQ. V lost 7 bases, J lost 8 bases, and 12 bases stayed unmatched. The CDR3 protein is CASGSGGAILDEQFF. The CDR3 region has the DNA TGCGCCAGCGGGAGCGGGGGGGCTATTTTGGATGAGCAGTTCTTC.

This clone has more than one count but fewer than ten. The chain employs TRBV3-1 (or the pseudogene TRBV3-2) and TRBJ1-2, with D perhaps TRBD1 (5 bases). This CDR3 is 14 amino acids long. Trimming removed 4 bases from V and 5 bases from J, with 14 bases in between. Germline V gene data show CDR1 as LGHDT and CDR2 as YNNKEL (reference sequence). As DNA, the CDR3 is TGTGCCAGCAGCCCCAGTCGGGGGAATTATGGCTACACCTTC. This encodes CASSPSRGNYGYTF.

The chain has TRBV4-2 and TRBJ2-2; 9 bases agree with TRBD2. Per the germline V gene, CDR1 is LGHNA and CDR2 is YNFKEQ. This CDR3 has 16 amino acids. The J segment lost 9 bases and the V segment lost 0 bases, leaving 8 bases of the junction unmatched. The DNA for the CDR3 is TGTGCCAGCAGCCAAGAGACTAGCGGATCCGCCAGGGAGCTGTTTTTT. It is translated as CASSQETSGSARELFF.

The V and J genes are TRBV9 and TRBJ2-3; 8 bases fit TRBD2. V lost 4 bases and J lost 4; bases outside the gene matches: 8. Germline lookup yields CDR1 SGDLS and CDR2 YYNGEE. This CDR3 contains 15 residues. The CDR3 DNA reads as TGTGCCAGCAGCATTCGGGGGGGCCGCGCAGATACGCAGTATTTT. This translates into CASSIRGGRADTQYF.

The CDR3: CATSDPSGGANTGELFF. For the CDR3, the DNA is TGTGCCACCAGTGATCCTAGCGGGGGGGCGAACACCGGGGAGCTGTTTTTT. The chain carries TRBV24-1 and TRBJ2-2; 12 bases align to TRBD2. V gave up 3 bases and J gave up 0 bases; unmatched junction bases: 1. Germline assignment: CDR1 KGHDR and CDR2 SFDVKD. The CDR3 has 17 amino acids.

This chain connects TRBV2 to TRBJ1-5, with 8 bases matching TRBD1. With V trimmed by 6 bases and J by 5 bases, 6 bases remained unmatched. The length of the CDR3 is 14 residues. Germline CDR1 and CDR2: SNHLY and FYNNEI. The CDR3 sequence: CASSPGQGYQPQHF. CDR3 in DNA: TGTGCCAGCAGCCCAGGACAGGGATATCAGCCCCAGCATTTT.

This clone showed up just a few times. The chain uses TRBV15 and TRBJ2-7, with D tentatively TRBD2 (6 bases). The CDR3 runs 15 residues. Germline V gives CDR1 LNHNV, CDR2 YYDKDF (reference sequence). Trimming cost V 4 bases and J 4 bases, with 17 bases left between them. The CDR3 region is CATSINPGGWYEQYF. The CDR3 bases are TGTGCCACCAGCATCAACCCCGGGGGATGGTACGAGCAGTACTTC.

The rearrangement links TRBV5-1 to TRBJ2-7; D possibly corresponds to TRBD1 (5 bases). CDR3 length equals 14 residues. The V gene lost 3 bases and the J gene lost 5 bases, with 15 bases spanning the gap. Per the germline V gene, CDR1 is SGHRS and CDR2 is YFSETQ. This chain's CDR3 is CASSSQAWRNEQYF. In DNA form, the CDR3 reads TGCGCCAGCAGCTCACAGGCCTGGCGAAACGAGCAGTACTTC.

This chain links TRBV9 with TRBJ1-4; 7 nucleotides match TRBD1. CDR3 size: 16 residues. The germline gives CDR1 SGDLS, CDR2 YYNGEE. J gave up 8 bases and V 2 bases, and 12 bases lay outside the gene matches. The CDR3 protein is CASSVTPRQGGEKLFF. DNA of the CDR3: TGTGCCAGCAGCGTTACCCCTCGACAGGGCGGCGAAAAACTGTTTTTT.

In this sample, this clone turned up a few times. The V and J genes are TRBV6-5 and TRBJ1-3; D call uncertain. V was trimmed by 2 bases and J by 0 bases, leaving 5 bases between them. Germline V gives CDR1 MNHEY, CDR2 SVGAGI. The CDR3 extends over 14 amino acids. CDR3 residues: CASSYTFSGNTIYF. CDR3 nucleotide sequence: TGTGCCAGCAGTTACACATTCTCTGGAAACACCATATATTTT.